The sample holds a few counts of the clone carrying this T cell receptor (beta chain). The antigen remains unidentified. The data stem from a study of T cell responses to AZD1222 COVID-19 vaccine. This table comes from immunoSEQ multiplex PCR, and its TCRdb copy is limited to in-frame clones, with some not included. The profile covers about 120,000 clones, with around 88% appearing a single time and about a tenth taken by the ten largest. Points from the study as a whole: Compared with day 0, the breadth and depth of the Spike-specific TCR repertoire rose significantly after two doses of AZD1222.

The length of the CDR3 is 17 residues. V shed 10 bases, J shed 0 bases, and the junction held 14 bases outside the gene matches. The clonotype comes from an adult in good health. V is TRBV23-1 and J is TRBJ1-1, with 10 bases that match TRBD1. TRBV23-1 is an open reading frame, and its role is uncertain. Here the sequenced sample was peripheral blood, taken on day 0 of AZD1222 vaccination. Written as DNA, the CDR3 is TGCGCCACCAGAGGAGACAGGGGGCGTCCCCTGAACACTGAAGCTTTCTTT. It is translated as CATRGDRGRPLNTEAFF.